A selection of T cell receptor beta chains follows, all from one sample in a study. TCRdb redid the calling of the 5' RACE reads with MiXCR, one entry per CDR3 protein. Of approximately 40,000 distinct CDR3 sequences in the sample, 20% to 25% were seen once. The sequenced material came from Tregs sorted from blood. The receptors were gathered from a female donor with breast cancer. The CDR3 runs from the conserved cysteine through the conserved F or W. The D gene is left open where the match is weak. A row's size may be missing; if present it is once, few, many or a size class.

>TRBV28|16|TRBJ1-1|NA|many
TGTGCCAGCAGTTTACCCATCAGGGATCTCAACACTGAAGCTTTCTTT
CASSLPIRDLNTEAFF
>TRBV4-2|15|TRBJ2-1|NA|many
TGTGCCAGCAGCCAAGTCCGCGACGCCTACAATGAGCAGTTCTTC
CASSQVRDAYNEQFF
>TRBV20-1|12|TRBJ2-7|NA|many
TGCAGTGCCCTGGGATTAACCTACGAGCAGTACTTC
CSALGLTYEQYF
>TRBV5-5|15|TRBJ2-7|TRBD2|few
TGTGCCAGCAGCTTGGTGGTAGCGGGGACCTACGAGCAGTACTTC
CASSLVVAGTYEQYF
>TRBV28|15|TRBJ2-7|TRBD1|many
TGTGCCAGCAGACTCAACCGGGACAGCGTATACGAGCAGTACTTC
CASRLNRDSVYEQYF
>TRBV4-1|14|TRBJ2-7|TRBD1|many
TGCGCCAGCAGCCAAAAGCCACAGGGGACCGAGCAGTACTTC
CASSQKPQGTEQYF
>TRBV6-1|12|TRBJ2-1|NA|many
TGTGCCAGCAGTGAATTCTACAATGAGCAGTTCTTC
CASSEFYNEQFF
>TRBV2|16|TRBJ2-2|NA|few
TGTGCCAGCAGTGAAATGGACGGACTGAACACCGGGGAGCTGTTTTTT
CASSEMDGLNTGELFF
>TRBV6-4|18|TRBJ2-1|NA|many
TGTGCCAGCAGTCTGACGGATCTCGCGCGTTACTCCTACAATGAGCAGTTCTTC
CASSLTDLARYSYNEQFF
>TRBV4-2|14|TRBJ2-7|NA|NA
TGTGCCAGCAGCAAAGATGCCAGGGCATACGAGCAGTACTTC
CASSKDARAYEQYF
>TRBV11-2|15|TRBJ2-1|NA|many
TGTGCCAGCAGCTTAGTATGGCCCAAGAATAATGAGCAGTTCTTC
CASSLVWPKNNEQFF
>TRBV5-1|14|TRBJ1-2|NA|few
TGCGCCAGCAGCTTGCTTTCGGAAAGTTATGGCTACACCTTC
CASSLLSESYGYTF
>TRBV5-1|14|TRBJ2-3|TRBD2|medium-sized
TGCGCCAGCAGCCTAGCGGGAGTCGCCGATACGCAGTATTTT
CASSLAGVADTQYF
>TRBV7-3|17|TRBJ2-6|NA|NA
TGTGCCAGCAGCCCACGCTTGGGTCAAGTTGGAGCCAACGTCCTGACTTTC
CASSPRLGQVGANVLTF
>TRBV7-6|15|TRBJ2-7|NA|few
TGTGCCAGCAGCTCGACCCTCGGGGGACGCTACGAGCAGTACTTC
CASSSTLGGRYEQYF
>TRBV27|14|TRBJ2-1|NA|many
TGTGCCAGCAGTGCCCAGGGGGGGTACAATGAGCAGTTCTTC
CASSAQGGYNEQFF
>TRBV4-1|17|TRBJ2-2|NA|NA
TGCGCCAGCAGCCCCCTAGGGAGACAGGGAGGAACCGGGGAGCTGTTTTTT
CASSPLGRQGGTGELFF
>TRBV28|16|TRBJ1-6|NA|many
TGTGCCAGCAGTTTTGCAGGGAGCTCCTATAATTCACCCCTCCACTTT
CASSFAGSSYNSPLHF
>TRBV20-1|11|TRBJ2-5|NA|NA
TGCGGTGCTAGAGATCTAGAGACCCAGTACTTC
CGARDLETQYF
>TRBV20-1|12|TRBJ2-7|NA|few
TGCAGTGTGGGGATAGGGGAGTACGAGCAGTACTTC
CSVGIGEYEQYF
>TRBV20-1|16|TRBJ2-2|TRBD1|NA
TGCAGTGCTAACGCCGGGGACAGAACGAACACCGGGGAGCTGTTTTTT
CSANAGDRTNTGELFF
>TRBV20-1|13|TRBJ2-7|NA|many
TGCAGTGCTAGCAAAACAGGGACCTACGAGCAGTACTTC
CSASKTGTYEQYF
>TRBV27|15|TRBJ2-4|NA|NA
TGTGCCAGCAGTTTTCAGGGCCTAGCCAAAAACATTCAGTACTTC
CASSFQGLAKNIQYF
>TRBV5-1|14|TRBJ1-1|NA|many
TGCGCCAGCAGCTTCGGACAGATTACCGATGAAGCTTTCTTT
CASSFGQITDEAFF